One and the same sample provided the 14 T cell receptor beta chains below, sequenced in a study of immune characteristics of hereditary and idiopathic chronic pancreatitis. Here immunoSEQ multiplex PCR was the method, and the copy in TCRdb shows in-frame clones only, minus some. The data show over 12,000 clones, with about 70% seen just once and 12% to 15% held by the top ten. The pancreas tissue came from patients undergoing total pancreatectomy with islet autotransplantation. The sample taken for sequencing was pancreas tissue with hereditary chronic pancreatitis. These receptors all come from a human donor with chronic pancreatitis.

This chain links TRBV20-1 with TRBJ2-1; tentative D call: TRBD2 (5 bases). This CDR3 is built from 14 residues. V was shortened by 3 bases and J by 6 bases, with 15 bases between the two germline ends. Germline V gene lookup returns CDR1 DFQATT and CDR2 SNEGSKA (reference sequence). CDR3 residues: CSASRGRLGNEQFF. CDR3 coding DNA: TGCAGTGCTAGTCGAGGGCGGCTTGGCAATGAGCAGTTCTTC.

This clone came up once. This chain joins TRBV5-5 and TRBJ1-1; D is unresolved. V was cut by 0 bases and J by 2 bases, with 8 bases left in between. Germline V gene lookup returns CDR1 SGHKS and CDR2 YYEKEE (reference sequence). The CDR3 runs to 14 residues. The DNA for the CDR3 is TGTGCCAGCAGCTTGGGGGCAGCCAACACTGAAGCTTTCTTT. Protein product: CASSLGAANTEAFF.

This clone showed up just a few times. V gene TRBV19 combines with J gene TRBJ1-5; TRBD1 is a possible D gene (5 bases). V gave up 7 bases and J gave up 4 bases, with 17 bases separating them. The V gene's germline CDR1 is LNHDA and CDR2 SQIVND (reference sequence). The CDR3 loop spans 15 amino acids. The CDR3 DNA follows: TGTGCCAGTACCCCGTTAAGGACACCTAATCAGCCCCAGCATTTT. Amino acid sequence: CASTPLRTPNQPQHF.

A few counts support this clone. The V and J genes are TRBV3-1 (or the pseudogene TRBV3-2) and TRBJ1-5, with D tentatively TRBD1 (6 bases). Trimming left V 4 bases short and J 5 bases short, with 9 bases between. Germline CDR1 is LGHDT and CDR2 is YNNKEL (reference sequence). The CDR3 is 13 amino acids. This CDR3 reads CASSLGGYQPQHF. The DNA of the CDR3 is TGTGCCAGCAGCCTGGGGGGCTATCAGCCCCAGCATTTT.

This chain connects TRBV20-1 to TRBJ1-6; 7 positions agree with TRBD1. Trimming removed 3 bases from V and 6 bases from J; junction bases left unmatched: 8. This CDR3 is 15 amino acids long. In germline, CDR1 is DFQATT, CDR2 SNEGSKA (reference sequence). The CDR3 is CSASLQGNSNSPLHF. The CDR3, as DNA: TGCAGTGCTAGTTTACAGGGGAATAGTAATTCACCCCTCCACTTT.

J is TRBJ1-3 and V is TRBV28; D ambiguous. The germline gives CDR1 MDHEN, CDR2 SYDVKM. Trimming removed 7 bases at V and 0 bases at J, with 16 bases between. The CDR3 has 16 residues. The CDR3 here is CASTPHGFSSGNTIYF. CDR3 in DNA: TGTGCCAGCACCCCGCATGGATTCAGCTCTGGAAACACCATATATTTT.

The chain recombines TRBV5-1 with TRBJ2-5, with 9 bases identical to TRBD2. Looked up from germline, CDR1 is SGHRS and CDR2 is YFSETQ. CDR3 size: 13 residues. V dropped 7 bases and J dropped 2; count of bases not matched to a gene: 3. CDR3 protein: CASWGLAQETQYF. CDR3 DNA sequence: TGCGCCAGCTGGGGACTAGCACAAGAGACCCAGTACTTC.

This chain connects TRBV4-2 to TRBJ2-7, with 10 bases identical to TRBD2. The trim removed 1 base at V and 2 bases at J, leaving 2 bases unmatched. CDR3 size: 15 residues. Germline V gene lookup returns CDR1 LGHNA and CDR2 YNFKEQ. CDR3 region: CASSQGLAGPYEQYF. The DNA of the CDR3 is TGTGCCAGCAGCCAAGGACTAGCGGGTCCCTACGAGCAGTACTTC.

By sample fraction, this clone is medium-sized. This sequence joins TRBV11-3 and TRBJ1-1, with a possible D match to TRBD1 (5 bases). This CDR3 is built from 14 residues. Per the germline V gene, CDR1 is SGHNT and CDR2 is YENEEA. V lost 0 bases and J 6 bases, leaving 11 bases between the germline ends. CDR3 in amino acids: CASSLDQGSSEAFF. The CDR3 DNA follows: TGTGCCAGCAGCTTAGATCAGGGCTCCTCTGAAGCTTTCTTT.

The table lists this clone with a count of one. The rearrangement links TRBV6-1 to TRBJ2-5; D is possibly TRBD1 (5 bases). The ends were cut back, 2 bases at V and 5 bases at J, with 12 bases in the middle. Germline CDR1 is MNHNS and CDR2 is SASEGT. The CDR3 has 14 amino acids. The CDR3 region has the DNA TGTGCCAGCAGTGAATGGCAGGGTACGGAGACCCAGTACTTC. Translation: CASSEWQGTETQYF.

The rearrangement links TRBV14 to TRBJ2-5; perhaps TRBD1 as D (5 bases). Germline V lookup: CDR1 SGHDN, CDR2 FVKESK. The V gene lost 1 base and the J gene lost 6 bases, with 12 bases spanning the gap. This CDR3 spans 14 amino acids. In nucleotides, the CDR3 is TGTGCCAGCAGCCAAGTCGCAGGGTTCAAGACCCAGTACTTC. Translated: CASSQVAGFKTQYF.

The CDR3 here is CASSPRSGSRNEQFF. CDR3 DNA sequence: TGTGCCAGCAGTCCGCGAAGCGGGAGTAGAAATGAGCAGTTCTTC. The chain is built from TRBV27 and TRBJ2-1; 8 bases agree with TRBD2. The CDR3 has 15 amino acids. Per the germline V gene, CDR1 is MNHEY and CDR2 is SMNVEV (reference sequence). Germline trimming cut 5 bases from V and 7 bases from J; bases unmatched to any gene: 10.

V gene TRBV19 combines with J gene TRBJ2-1; 11 bases are shared with TRBD2. Germline trimming cut 10 bases from V and 0 bases from J; bases unmatched to any gene: 11. The CDR3 contains 17 residues. Germline V gene sequence: CDR1 LNHDA, CDR2 SQIVND (reference sequence). The CDR3 protein is CATRGTSGLLSYNEQFF. The CDR3 bases are TGTGCCACACGCGGGACTAGCGGCCTACTCTCCTACAATGAGCAGTTCTTC.

This chain joins TRBV18 and TRBJ2-5; a weak D match, TRBD2 (6 bases). This CDR3 has 15 amino acids. The germline V gene has CDR1 KGHSH and CDR2 LQKENI. Trimming left V 3 bases short and J 6 bases short, with 17 bases between. This CDR3 reads CASSPSLGTGKTQYF. The CDR3 DNA reads as TGTGCCAGCTCACCTTCTCTCGGGACTGGGAAGACCCAGTACTTC.